These 13 T cell receptor beta chains were all obtained from the same sample, sequenced in a study of beta chain features in type 1 diabetes. Findings and limits, study-wide: Moderate yet significant TCRB CDR3 shortening was seen in Type 1 diabetes patients in all four CD4+ subsets.

Antigen specificity for these receptors is unknown. Since all of the isolated RNA was reverse transcribed, expressed TCRB transcripts were what got sequenced. Profiled with immunoSEQ multiplex PCR; TCRdb holds only in-frame clones, not every one. The sample contains more than 250,000 clones, 14% of which appear only once. The sequenced material came from naive CD4+ T cells from blood. These receptors were taken from a man aged 30 to 45 with type 1 diabetes.

A note on this clone: At the DNA level, this CDR3 is encoded by other sequences in the same sample as well. The chain links TRBV28 to TRBJ1-2; 7 nucleotides line up with TRBD1. In germline, CDR1 is MDHEN, CDR2 SYDVKM. V lost 2 bases and J lost 4; bases outside the gene matches: 1. The CDR3 totals 13 residues. CDR3 sequence reads: CASSLGTVYGYTF. Written as DNA, the CDR3 is TGTGCCAGCAGTTTAGGGACAGTCTATGGCTACACCTTC.

There are a few counts of this clone. The genes are TRBV5-1 and TRBJ2-3; 8 bases agree with TRBD1. Germline CDR1 SGHRS, CDR2 YFSETQ. V was pared by 4 bases and J by 1 base, with 5 bases of the junction left unmatched. The CDR3 has 15 residues. As DNA, the CDR3 is TGCGCCAGCAGCCCCAGGGGGCCCGGCACAGATACGCAGTATTTT. Amino acids: CASSPRGPGTDTQYF.

V is TRBV29-1 and J is TRBJ2-7; D possibly corresponds to TRBD1 (6 bases). Germline CDR1 is SQVTM and CDR2 is ANQGSEA. The V end lost 8 bases, the J end lost 1 base, and 12 bases lay between the germline ends. This CDR3 contains 12 residues. The CDR3 DNA reads TGCAGCTACCGGACAGAATCCTACGAGCAGTACTTC. Translating it yields CSYRTESYEQYF.

The J gene is TRBJ1-2, the V gene TRBV6-6; possibly TRBD1 for D (6 bases). The V gene's germline CDR1 is MNHNY and CDR2 SVGAGI (reference sequence). This CDR3 comprises 14 residues. With 5 bases removed from V and 7 bases from J, the gap between germline ends came to 17 bases. The CDR3, as DNA: TGTGCCAGCAGTCTAATCCCTACAGGGACTGGCTACACCTTC. Translated: CASSLIPTGTGYTF.

This clone was picked up a small number of times. The chain joins TRBV11-2 to TRBJ2-1; a weak D match, TRBD2 (6 bases). The germline V and J ends were trimmed by 2 bases and 7 bases, with 24 bases remaining between them. This CDR3 is built from 18 residues. Germline CDR1 reads SGHAT; CDR2 reads FQNNGV. As DNA, the CDR3 is TGTGCCAGCAGCTTACCGAAGGACGGACGGGGGAAGCAAAATGAGCAGTTCTTC. Protein product: CASSLPKDGRGKQNEQFF. The variable domain in full, with the rest retrieved from reference TRBV11-2 and TRBJ2-1, is EAGVAQSPRYKIIEKRQSVAFWCNPISGHATLYWYQQILGQGPKLLIQFQNNGVVDDSQLPKDRFSAERLKGVDSTLKIQPAKLEDSAVYLCASSLPKDGRGKQNEQFFGPGTRLTVL.

The chain uses TRBV18 and TRBJ1-2, with D unresolved. V was shortened by 3 bases and J by 6 bases, with 14 bases between the two germline ends. Looked up from germline, CDR1 is KGHSH and CDR2 is LQKENI. The CDR3 has 14 amino acids. Written as DNA, the CDR3 is TGTGCCAGCTCACCGCGCCAAAACGTCGATGGCTACACCTTC. It codes for CASSPRQNVDGYTF.

The table lists this clone with a few counts. The chain employs TRBV5-4 and TRBJ1-1; D perhaps matches TRBD1 (6 bases). Germline lookup yields CDR1 SGHNT and CDR2 YYREEE (reference sequence). V was trimmed by 2 bases and J by 5 bases, leaving 16 bases between them. This CDR3 is 15 amino acids long. CDR3 residues: CASSFYTGKRTEAFF. In nucleotides, the CDR3 is TGTGCCAGCAGCTTTTATACAGGGAAAAGGACTGAAGCTTTCTTT.

The table lists this clone with a few counts. This CDR3 reads CASSLSGTSGDEQFF. CDR3 bases: TGCGCCAGCAGCTTGTCCGGGACTAGTGGTGACGAGCAGTTCTTC. The chain carries TRBV5-1 and TRBJ2-1, with 8 bases aligning to TRBD2. From germline, CDR1 is SGHRS and CDR2 YFSETQ. V trimming: 1 base; J trimming: 10 bases; junction bases outside the gene matches: 10. This CDR3 is built from 15 residues.

V and J are TRBV6-6 and TRBJ2-1, with 11 bases matching TRBD2. The CDR3 sequence is 15 residues long. Trimming removed 6 bases from V and 4 bases from J; junction bases left unmatched: 5. Germline V gives CDR1 MNHNY, CDR2 SVGAGI (reference sequence). The CDR3 DNA reads TGTGCCAGCAGCTTTAGCGGGAGGGGATACAATGAGCAGTTCTTC. Translation gives CASSFSGRGYNEQFF.

This chain connects TRBV2 to TRBJ2-3, with D possibly TRBD2 on 6 matching bases. Per the germline V gene, CDR1 is SNHLY and CDR2 is FYNNEI. The CDR3 has 13 amino acids. Between the trimmed V and J ends, which lost 4 bases and 6 bases, there was a span of 11 bases. The CDR3 loop is CASSVVAEDTQYF. The CDR3 DNA is TGTGCCAGCAGTGTAGTAGCGGAGGATACGCAGTATTTT. The complete variable domain, with remaining parts taken from reference TRBV2 and TRBJ2-3, reads EPEVTQTPSHQVTQMGQEVILRCVPISNHLYFYWYRQILGQKVEFLVSFYNNEISEKSEIFDDQFSVERPDGSNFTLKIRSTKLEDSAMYFCASSVVAEDTQYFGPGTRLTVL.

This clone has only a few counts. This sequence joins TRBV6-5 and TRBJ1-1; D not certain. V gave up 8 bases and J gave up 1 base, with 5 bases separating them. The CDR3 contains 11 residues. Germline CDR1 reads MNHEY; CDR2 reads SVGAGI. The CDR3 reads CASRRNTEAFF. CDR3 bases: TGTGCCAGCCGTAGGAACACTGAAGCTTTCTTT.

This clone was counted a few times. The V and J genes are TRBV5-1 and TRBJ2-1; no reliable D call. This CDR3 region has 14 residues. V lost 0 bases, J lost 4 bases, and 8 bases lay in between. Germline CDR1 is SGHRS and CDR2 is YFSETQ. The CDR3 spells CASSLEVSYNEQFF. Here the CDR3 DNA reads TGCGCCAGCAGCTTGGAAGTTAGTTACAATGAGCAGTTCTTC.

This clone was found a few times. The chain has TRBV2 and TRBJ2-3; D is perhaps TRBD2 (6 bases). This CDR3 comprises 16 residues. V dropped 0 bases and J dropped 1 base, with 11 bases sitting between them. From germline, CDR1 is SNHLY and CDR2 FYNNEI. CDR3 region: CASSEALVAGTDTQYF. The CDR3 coding sequence is TGTGCCAGCAGTGAAGCGCTGGTAGCGGGCACAGATACGCAGTATTTT.